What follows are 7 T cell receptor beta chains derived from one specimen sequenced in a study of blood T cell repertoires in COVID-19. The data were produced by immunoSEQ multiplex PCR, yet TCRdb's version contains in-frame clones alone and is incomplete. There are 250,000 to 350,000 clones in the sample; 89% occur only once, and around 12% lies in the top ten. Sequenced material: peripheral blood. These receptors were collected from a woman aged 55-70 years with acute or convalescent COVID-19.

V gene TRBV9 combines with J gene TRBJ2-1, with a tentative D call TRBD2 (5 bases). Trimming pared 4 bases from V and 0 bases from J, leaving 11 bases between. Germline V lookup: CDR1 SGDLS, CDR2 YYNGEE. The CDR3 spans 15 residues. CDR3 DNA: TGTGCCAGCAGCCAGGCGGGCCCCTCCTACAATGAGCAGTTCTTC. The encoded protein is CASSQAGPSYNEQFF.

The CDR3 reads CASSPGTGGTYEQYF. The CDR3 DNA sequence: TGTGCCAGCTCACCAGGGACAGGGGGGACCTACGAGCAGTACTTC. The chain has TRBV18 and TRBJ2-7; 11 bases line up with TRBD1. Germline V gives CDR1 KGHSH, CDR2 LQKENI. The CDR3 is 15 residues long. With V trimmed by 2 bases and J by 2 bases, 2 bases remained unmatched.

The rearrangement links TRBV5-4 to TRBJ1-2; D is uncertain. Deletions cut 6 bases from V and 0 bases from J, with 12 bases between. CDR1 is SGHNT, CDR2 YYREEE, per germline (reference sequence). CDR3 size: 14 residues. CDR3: CASTDLASNYGYTF. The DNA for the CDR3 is TGTGCCAGCACCGACTTAGCATCTAACTATGGCTACACCTTC.

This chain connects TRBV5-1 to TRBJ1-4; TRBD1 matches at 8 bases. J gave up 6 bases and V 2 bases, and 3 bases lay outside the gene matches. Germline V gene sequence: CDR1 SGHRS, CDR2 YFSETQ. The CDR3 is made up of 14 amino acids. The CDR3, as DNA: TGCGCCAGCAGCTTAGGGACAGGAGATGAAAAACTGTTTTTT. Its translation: CASSLGTGDEKLFF.

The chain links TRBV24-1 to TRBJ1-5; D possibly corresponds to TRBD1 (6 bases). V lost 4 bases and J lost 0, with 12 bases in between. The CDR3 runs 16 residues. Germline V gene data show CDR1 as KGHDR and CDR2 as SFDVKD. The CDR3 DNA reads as TGTGCCACCAGTGACGGACAGCTCCATAGCAATCAGCCCCAGCATTTT. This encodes CATSDGQLHSNQPQHF.

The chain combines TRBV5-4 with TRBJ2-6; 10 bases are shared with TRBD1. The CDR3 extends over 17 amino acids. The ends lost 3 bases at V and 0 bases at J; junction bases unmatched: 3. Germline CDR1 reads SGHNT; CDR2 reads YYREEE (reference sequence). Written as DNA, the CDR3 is TGTGCCAGCAGCTCGGGACAGGGGCCCTCTGGGGCCAACGTCCTGACTTTC. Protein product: CASSSGQGPSGANVLTF. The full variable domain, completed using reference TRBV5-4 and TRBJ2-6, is ETGVTQSPTHLIKTRGQQVTLRCSSQSGHNTVSWYQQALGQGPQFIFQYYREEENGRGNFPPRFSGLQFPNYSSELNVNALELDDSALYLCASSSGQGPSGANVLTFGAGSRLTVL.

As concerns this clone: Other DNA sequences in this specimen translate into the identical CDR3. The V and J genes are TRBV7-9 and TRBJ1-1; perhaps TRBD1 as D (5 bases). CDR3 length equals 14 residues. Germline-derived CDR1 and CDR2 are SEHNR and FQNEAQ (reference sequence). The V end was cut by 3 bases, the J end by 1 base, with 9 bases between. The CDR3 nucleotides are TGTGCCAGCAGCTTGACCACAGGGAACACTGAAGCTTTCTTT. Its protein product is CASSLTTGNTEAFF.